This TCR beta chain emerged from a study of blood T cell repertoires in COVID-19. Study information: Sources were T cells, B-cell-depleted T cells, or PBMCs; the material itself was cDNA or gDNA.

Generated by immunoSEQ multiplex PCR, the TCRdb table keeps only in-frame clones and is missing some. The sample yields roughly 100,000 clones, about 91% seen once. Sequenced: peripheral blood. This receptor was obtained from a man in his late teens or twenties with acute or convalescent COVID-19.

CDR3 nucleotide sequence: TGTGCCAGCACATCAGGGGGCGCGGGGAATTCACCCCTCCACTTT. As protein: CASTSGGAGNSPLHF. The chain has TRBV27 and TRBJ1-6; the match to TRBD1 covers 8 bases. CDR3 size: 15 residues. J lost 7 bases, V lost 7 bases, and 9 bases had no gene match. Germline loops: CDR1 MNHEY, CDR2 SMNVEV (reference sequence).